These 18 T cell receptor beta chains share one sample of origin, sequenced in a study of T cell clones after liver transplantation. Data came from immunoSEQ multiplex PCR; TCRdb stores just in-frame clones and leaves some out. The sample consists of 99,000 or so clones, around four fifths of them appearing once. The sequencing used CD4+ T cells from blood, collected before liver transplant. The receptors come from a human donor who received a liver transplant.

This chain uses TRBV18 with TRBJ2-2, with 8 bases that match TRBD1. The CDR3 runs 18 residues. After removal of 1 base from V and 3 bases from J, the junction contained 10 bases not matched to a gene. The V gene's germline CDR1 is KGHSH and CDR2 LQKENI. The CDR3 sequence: CASSPRIPRGLDTGELFF. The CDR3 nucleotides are TGTGCCAGCTCACCACGGATACCCAGGGGGCTTGACACCGGGGAGCTGTTTTTT.

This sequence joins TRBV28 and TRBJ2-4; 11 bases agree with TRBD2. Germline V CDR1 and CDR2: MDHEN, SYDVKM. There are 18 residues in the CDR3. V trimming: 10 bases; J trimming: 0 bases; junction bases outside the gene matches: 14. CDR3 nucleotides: TGTGCCACCGCCTGGGGCACTAGCGGGGGACTAGCCAAAAACATTCAGTACTTC. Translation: CATAWGTSGGLAKNIQYF.

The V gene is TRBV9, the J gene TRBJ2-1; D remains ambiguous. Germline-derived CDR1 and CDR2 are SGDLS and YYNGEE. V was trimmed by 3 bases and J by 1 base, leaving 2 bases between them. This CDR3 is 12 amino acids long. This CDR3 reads CASSASYNEQFF. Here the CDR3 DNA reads TGTGCCAGCAGCGCTTCCTACAATGAGCAGTTCTTC.

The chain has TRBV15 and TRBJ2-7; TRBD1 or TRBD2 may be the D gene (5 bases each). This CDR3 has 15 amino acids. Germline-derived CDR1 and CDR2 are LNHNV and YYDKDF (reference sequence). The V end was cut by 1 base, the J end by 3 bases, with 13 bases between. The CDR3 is CATSRVGTAGYEQYF. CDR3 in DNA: TGTGCCACCAGCAGAGTCGGGACGGCTGGCTACGAGCAGTACTTC.

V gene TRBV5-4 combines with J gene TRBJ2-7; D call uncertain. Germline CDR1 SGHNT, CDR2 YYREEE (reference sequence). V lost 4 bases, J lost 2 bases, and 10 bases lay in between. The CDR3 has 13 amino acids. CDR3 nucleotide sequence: TGTGCCAGCAGCCCGATTCGGGCCTACGAGCAGTACTTC. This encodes CASSPIRAYEQYF. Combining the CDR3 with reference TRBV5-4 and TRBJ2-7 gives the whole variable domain ETGVTQSPTHLIKTRGQQVTLRCSSQSGHNTVSWYQQALGQGPQFIFQYYREEENGRGNFPPRFSGLQFPNYSSELNVNALELDDSALYLCASSPIRAYEQYFGPGTRLTVT.

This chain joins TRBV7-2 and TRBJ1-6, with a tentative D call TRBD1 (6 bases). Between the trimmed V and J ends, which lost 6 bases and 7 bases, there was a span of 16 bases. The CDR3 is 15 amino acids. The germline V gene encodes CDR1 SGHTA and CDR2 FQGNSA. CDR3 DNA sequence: TGTGCCAGCAGTCCCCGAGGGGGTAGCAATTCACCCCTCCACTTT. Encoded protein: CASSPRGGSNSPLHF.

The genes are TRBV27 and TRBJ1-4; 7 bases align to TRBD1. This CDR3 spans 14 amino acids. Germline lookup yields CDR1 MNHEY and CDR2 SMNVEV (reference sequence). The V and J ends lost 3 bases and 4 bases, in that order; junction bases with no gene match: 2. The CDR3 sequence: CASSFNRGNEKLFF. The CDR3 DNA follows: TGTGCCAGCAGTTTCAACAGGGGTAATGAAAAACTGTTTTTT.

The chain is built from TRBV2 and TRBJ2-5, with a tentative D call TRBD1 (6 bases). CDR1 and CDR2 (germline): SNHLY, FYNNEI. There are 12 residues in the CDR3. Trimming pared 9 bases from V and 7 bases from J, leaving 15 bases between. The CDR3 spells CASHTGSGTQYF. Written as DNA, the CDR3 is TGTGCCAGTCATACAGGGTCGGGGACCCAGTACTTC. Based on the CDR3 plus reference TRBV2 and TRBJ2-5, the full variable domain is EPEVTQTPSHQVTQMGQEVILRCVPISNHLYFYWYRQILGQKVEFLVSFYNNEISEKSEIFDDQFSVERPDGSNFTLKIRSTKLEDSAMYFCASHTGSGTQYFGPGTRLLVL.

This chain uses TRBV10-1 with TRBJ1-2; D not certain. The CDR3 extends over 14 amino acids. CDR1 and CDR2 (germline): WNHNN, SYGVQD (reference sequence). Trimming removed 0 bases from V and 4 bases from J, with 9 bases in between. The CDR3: CASSESGRPYGYTF. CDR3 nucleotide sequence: TGCGCCAGCAGTGAGTCTGGCAGGCCCTATGGCTACACCTTC.

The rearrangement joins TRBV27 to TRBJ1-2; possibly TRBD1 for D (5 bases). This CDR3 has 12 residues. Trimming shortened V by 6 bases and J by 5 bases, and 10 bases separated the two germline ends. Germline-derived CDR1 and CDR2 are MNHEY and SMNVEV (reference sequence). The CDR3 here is CASRGVGYGYTF. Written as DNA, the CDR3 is TGTGCCAGCAGGGGGGTCGGGTATGGCTACACCTTC.

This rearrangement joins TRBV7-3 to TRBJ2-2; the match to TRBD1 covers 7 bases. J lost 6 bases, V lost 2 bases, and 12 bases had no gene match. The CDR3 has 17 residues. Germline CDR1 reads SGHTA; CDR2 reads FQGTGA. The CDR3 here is CASSLVRGGVRAGELFF. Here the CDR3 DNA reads TGTGCCAGCAGCTTAGTGCGAGGGGGCGTTCGCGCCGGGGAGCTGTTTTTT.

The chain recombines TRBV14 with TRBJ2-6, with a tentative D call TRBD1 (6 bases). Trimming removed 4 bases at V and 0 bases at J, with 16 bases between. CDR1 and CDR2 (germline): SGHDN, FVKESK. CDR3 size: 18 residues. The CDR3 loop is CASSPLGTRRSGANVLTF. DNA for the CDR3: TGTGCCAGCAGCCCCCTGGGGACAAGGCGCTCTGGGGCCAACGTCCTGACTTTC.

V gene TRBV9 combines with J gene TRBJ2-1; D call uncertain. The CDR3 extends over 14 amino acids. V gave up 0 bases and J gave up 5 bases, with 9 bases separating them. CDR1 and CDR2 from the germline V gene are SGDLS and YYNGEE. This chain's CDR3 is CASSVATSNNEQFF. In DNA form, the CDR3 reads TGTGCCAGCAGCGTAGCTACAAGCAACAATGAGCAGTTCTTC.

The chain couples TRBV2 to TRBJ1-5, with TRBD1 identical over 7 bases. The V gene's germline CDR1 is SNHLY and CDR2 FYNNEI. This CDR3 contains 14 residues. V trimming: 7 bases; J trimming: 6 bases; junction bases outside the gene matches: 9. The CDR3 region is CASKSPRGAQPQHF. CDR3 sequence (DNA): TGTGCCAGCAAAAGTCCCAGGGGGGCTCAGCCCCAGCATTTT.

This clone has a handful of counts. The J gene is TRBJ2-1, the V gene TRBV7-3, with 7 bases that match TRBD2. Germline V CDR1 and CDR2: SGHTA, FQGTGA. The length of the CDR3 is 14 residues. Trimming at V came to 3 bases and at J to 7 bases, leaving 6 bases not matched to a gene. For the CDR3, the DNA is TGTGCCAGCAGCTTGGGGAGGGGACGGAATGAGCAGTTCTTC. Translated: CASSLGRGRNEQFF.

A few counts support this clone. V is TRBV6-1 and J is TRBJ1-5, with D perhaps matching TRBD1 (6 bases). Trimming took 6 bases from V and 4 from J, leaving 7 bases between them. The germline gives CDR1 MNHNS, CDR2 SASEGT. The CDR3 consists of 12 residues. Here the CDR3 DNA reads TGTGCCAGCAGGGACAGTAATCAGCCCCAGCATTTT. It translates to CASRDSNQPQHF.

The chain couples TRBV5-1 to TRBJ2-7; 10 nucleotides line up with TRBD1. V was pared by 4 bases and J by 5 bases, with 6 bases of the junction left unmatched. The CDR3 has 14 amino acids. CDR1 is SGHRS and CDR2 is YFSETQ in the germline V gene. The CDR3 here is CASSGGQGVDEQYF. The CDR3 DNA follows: TGCGCCAGCAGCGGAGGACAGGGGGTCGACGAGCAGTACTTC.

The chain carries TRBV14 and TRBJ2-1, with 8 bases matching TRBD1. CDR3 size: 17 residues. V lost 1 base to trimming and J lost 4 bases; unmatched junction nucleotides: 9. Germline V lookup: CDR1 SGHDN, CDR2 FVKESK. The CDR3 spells CASSQAYRDRRYNEQFF. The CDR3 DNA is TGTGCCAGCAGCCAAGCCTACAGGGACAGGAGATACAATGAGCAGTTCTTC.